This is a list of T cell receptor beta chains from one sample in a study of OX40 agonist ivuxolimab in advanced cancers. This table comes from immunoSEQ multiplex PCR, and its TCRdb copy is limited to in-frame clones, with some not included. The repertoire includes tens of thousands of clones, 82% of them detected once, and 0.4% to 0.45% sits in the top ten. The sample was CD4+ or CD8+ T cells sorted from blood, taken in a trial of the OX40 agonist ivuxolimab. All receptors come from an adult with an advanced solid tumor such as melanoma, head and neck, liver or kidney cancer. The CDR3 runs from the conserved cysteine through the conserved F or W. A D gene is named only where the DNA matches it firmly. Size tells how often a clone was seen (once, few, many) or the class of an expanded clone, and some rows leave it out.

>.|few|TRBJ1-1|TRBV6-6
TGTGCCAGCAGTTATTCCAGGATGGGGCCGGGGGAAGCTTTCTTT
CASSYSRMGPGEAFF
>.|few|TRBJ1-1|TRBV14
TGTGCCAGCAGCCGTCCAGGTATGAACACTGAAGCTTTCTTT
CASSRPGMNTEAFF
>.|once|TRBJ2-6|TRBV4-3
TGCGCCAGCAGCCAATTTCCGGTCGGGTCTGGGGCCAACGTCCTGACTTTC
CASSQFPVGSGANVLTF
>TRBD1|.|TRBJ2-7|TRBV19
TGTGCCAGTAGTTCCAGGACAGGGGACGAGCAGTACTTC
CASSSRTGDEQYF
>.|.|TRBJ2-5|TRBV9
TGTGCCAGCAGCGTAGGTGGCCTAAGCCCAGAGACCCAGTACTTC
CASSVGGLSPETQYF
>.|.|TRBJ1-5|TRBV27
TGTGCCAGCAGTTTCGTTAGGCTAGATGGATATAGCAATCAGCCCCAGCATTTT
CASSFVRLDGYSNQPQHF
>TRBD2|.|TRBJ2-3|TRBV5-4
TGTGCCAGCAGCCGGGGACTAGCGGGGACTAGCACAGATACGCAGTATTTT
CASSRGLAGTSTDTQYF
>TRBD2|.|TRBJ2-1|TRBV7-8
TGTGCCAGCAGCTTGTGGCCACTAGCGAAAGCCTACAATGAGCAGTTCTTC
CASSLWPLAKAYNEQFF
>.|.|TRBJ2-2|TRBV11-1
TGTGCCAGCAGCCCGTCGGCACAAAGATCCACCGGGGAGCTGTTTTTT
CASSPSAQRSTGELFF
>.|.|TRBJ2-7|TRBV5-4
TGTGCCAGCAGCTTCGGCCTTGAGCAGTACTTC
CASSFGLEQYF
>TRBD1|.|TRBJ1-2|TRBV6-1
TGTGCCAGCACGAGGGGGCTCCGCTATGGCTACACCTTC
CASTRGLRYGYTF
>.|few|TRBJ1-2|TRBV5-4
TGTGCCAGCAGCACTAGGGACTATGGCTACACCTTC
CASSTRDYGYTF
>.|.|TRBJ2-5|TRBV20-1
TGCAGTGCTAGTGAGGAGACCCAGTACTTC
CSASEETQYF
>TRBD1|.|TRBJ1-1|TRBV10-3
TGTGCCATCAGTGACCGAGGACAGGGGGAAGCTTTCTTT
CAISDRGQGEAFF
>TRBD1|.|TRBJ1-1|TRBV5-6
TGTGCCAGCAGCTTGTTACAGGGGTCTTTAGCTGAAGCTTTCTTT
CASSLLQGSLAEAFF
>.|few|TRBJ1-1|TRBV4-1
TGCGCCAGCAGCTATTTTCCGGTGAACACTGAAGCTTTCTTT
CASSYFPVNTEAFF
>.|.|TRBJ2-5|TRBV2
TGTGCCAGCATGACAGGAACCCAAGAGACCCAGTACTTC
CASMTGTQETQYF
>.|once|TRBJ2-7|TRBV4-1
TGCGCCAGCAGCCAACACGACGAGCAGTACTTC
CASSQHDEQYF
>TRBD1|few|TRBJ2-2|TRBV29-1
TGCAGCTTACCGGGACAGGGGAACACCGGGGAGCTGTTTTTT
CSLPGQGNTGELFF
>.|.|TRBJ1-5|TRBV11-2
TGTGCCAGCAGCTCTAGAAGGGGACAGCCCCAGCATTTT
CASSSRRGQPQHF
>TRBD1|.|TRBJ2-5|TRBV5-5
TGTGCCAGCAGCCCCGGGACAGGGGGTTTCACCCAGTACTTC
CASSPGTGGFTQYF
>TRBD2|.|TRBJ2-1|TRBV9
TGTGCCAGCAGCGTAGGAGGTACTAGCGGGAGTAATCCCTACAATGAGCAGTTCTTC
CASSVGGTSGSNPYNEQFF
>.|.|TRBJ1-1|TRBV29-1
TGCAGCGGAAGCAATATGAACACTGAAGCTTTCTTT
CSGSNMNTEAFF
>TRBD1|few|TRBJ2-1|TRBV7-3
TGTGCCAGCAGCCCCCAGGGACAGCATGAGCAGTTCTTC
CASSPQGQHEQFF
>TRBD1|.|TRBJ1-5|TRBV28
TGTGCCAGCAGTGTCCGGACAGGGGGCTCCCTGCCCCAGCATTTT
CASSVRTGGSLPQHF
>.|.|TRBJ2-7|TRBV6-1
TGTGCCAGCAGTGAAGCGCCCGTCTACGAGCAGTACTTC
CASSEAPVYEQYF
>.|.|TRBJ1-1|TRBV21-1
TGTGCCAGCAGCAAAAGGGTCACACTCGGAGGATCCCCGGGAACTGAAGCTTTCTTT
CASSKRVTLGGSPGTEAFF
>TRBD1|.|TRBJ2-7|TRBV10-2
TGCGCCAGCAATGAGAGGACAGGTCGCGACGAGCAGTACTTC
CASNERTGRDEQYF
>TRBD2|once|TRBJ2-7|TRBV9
TGTGCCAGCAGCCCCCAACAGGCGGGAGCGGGTGAGCAGTACTTC
CASSPQQAGAGEQYF
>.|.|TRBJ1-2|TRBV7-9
TGTGCCAGCAGCTTATTGCGGGGAGAGAATGGCTACACCTTC
CASSLLRGENGYTF
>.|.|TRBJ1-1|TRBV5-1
TGCGCCAGCCTCCAGGGAACTGAAGCTTTCTTT
CASLQGTEAFF
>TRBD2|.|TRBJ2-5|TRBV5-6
TGTGCCAGCGGTAGCGGGACTTGGGGGGAGACCCAGTACTTC
CASGSGTWGETQYF
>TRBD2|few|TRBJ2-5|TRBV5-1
TGCGCCAGCAGCCTCCCCCTGACTAGCGGGGGAGAAGAGACCCAGTACTTC
CASSLPLTSGGEETQYF
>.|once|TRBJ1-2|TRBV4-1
TGCGCCAGCAGCCCAACCGGGGGGACCAACTATGGCTACACCTTC
CASSPTGGTNYGYTF